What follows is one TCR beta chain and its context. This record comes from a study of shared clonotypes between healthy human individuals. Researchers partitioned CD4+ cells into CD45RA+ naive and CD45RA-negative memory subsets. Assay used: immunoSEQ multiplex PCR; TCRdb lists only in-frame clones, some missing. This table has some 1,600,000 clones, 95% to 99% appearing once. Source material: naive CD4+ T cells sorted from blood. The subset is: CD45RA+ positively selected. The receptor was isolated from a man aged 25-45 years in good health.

This CDR3 is CASSDRLAGGYNEQFF. The CDR3 nucleotides read TGTGCCAGCAGTGATCGACTAGCGGGAGGCTACAATGAGCAGTTCTTC. The V and J genes are TRBV25-1 and TRBJ2-1, with 13 bases aligning to TRBD2. This CDR3 has 16 amino acids. The germline V gene encodes CDR1 MGHDK and CDR2 SYGVNS. The J segment lost 3 bases and the V segment lost 3 bases, leaving 2 bases of the junction unmatched.